Listed below are T cell receptor beta chains from one sample, sequenced in a study of human T cells and chemical hapten exposure. From the RACE reads, TCRdb called clonotypes with MiXCR, one entry per CDR3 protein. The table records about 82,000 distinct CDR3 sequences, 13% of them present only once. The specimen comprised whole blood, sampled in connection with sensitization to the hapten diphenylcyclopropenone (DPC). Receptors originate from a woman between 45 and 60 years old with alopecia areata. Some clones in this sample may be carry-over from other donors' samples. The CDR3 runs from the conserved cysteine through the conserved F or W. Each record gives: J gene, clone size, D gene, V gene, CDR3 protein, CDR3 DNA. The D gene is left open where the match is weak. Clone sizes are given selectively: once, few, many, or a class where the clone is expanded.

>TRBJ2-1|.|.|TRBV10-3
CAISGSGTISYNEQFF
TGTGCCATCAGTGGATCCGGGACGATCTCCTACAATGAGCAGTTCTTC
>TRBJ2-2|.|.|TRBV2
CASSTQGMGTGELFF
TGTGCCAGCAGTACACAGGGAATGGGCACCGGGGAGCTGTTTTTT
>TRBJ2-7|.|.|TRBV3-1
CASSRGTPASLGVGYEQYF
TGTGCCAGCAGCCGCGGGACTCCCGCCTCCTTGGGGGTGGGCTACGAGCAGTACTTC
>TRBJ1-5|few|.|TRBV6-6
CASSSFLLDPVNQPQHF
TGTGCCAGCAGCTCCTTCCTGCTTGATCCAGTTAATCAGCCCCAGCATTTT
>TRBJ1-1|many|TRBD1|TRBV5-1
CASSLEGPEGAAFF
TGCGCCAGCAGCTTGGAGGGGCCGGAGGGGGCGGCTTTCTTT
>TRBJ2-5|many|TRBD2|TRBV20-1
CSARDGREGRLETQYF
TGCAGTGCTAGAGATGGGCGGGAGGGCCGGCTAGAGACCCAGTACTTC
>TRBJ2-7|few|.|TRBV5-1
CASSLVLGGDYEQYF
TGCGCCAGCAGCTTGGTGCTCGGCGGGGACTACGAGCAGTACTTC
>TRBJ2-7|.|TRBD2|TRBV6-2/TRBV6-3
CASSFISSGGSYEQYF
TGTGCCAGCAGTTTCATATCTAGCGGGGGGTCGTACGAGCAGTACTTC
>TRBJ2-2|few|.|TRBV12-3/TRBV12-4
CASSLGGSGELFF
TGTGCCAGCAGTTTAGGTGGAAGCGGGGAGCTGTTTTTT
>TRBJ2-4|many|.|TRBV7-3
CASSSTGGRDIQYF
TGTGCCAGCAGCTCTACTGGGGGGAGAGACATTCAGTACTTC
>TRBJ2-7|.|TRBD1|TRBV5-4
CASSLAGTGNEQHF
TGTGCCAGCAGCTTGGCCGGGACAGGGAACGAGCAGCACTTC
>TRBJ2-7|.|.|TRBV20-1
CSAQRGEGSYEQYF
TGCAGTGCTCAGCGAGGAGAAGGCTCCTACGAGCAGTACTTC
>TRBJ2-6|many|.|TRBV7-8
CASSPPTTGANVLTF
TGTGCCAGCAGCCCGCCGACAACTGGGGCCAACGTCCTGACTTTC
>TRBJ2-1|few|TRBD2|TRBV9
CASSLTSGDNEQFF
TGTGCCAGCAGCCTGACTAGCGGGGATAATGAGCAGTTCTTC
>TRBJ2-5|.|.|TRBV18
CASSPLPRISRETQYF
TGTGCCAGCTCACCCCTACCCCGTATTAGCCGGGAGACCCAGTACTTC
>TRBJ2-3|few|.|TRBV11-2
CASSTEWDPTDTQYF
TGTGCCAGCAGCACCGAATGGGACCCCACAGATACGCAGTATTTT
>TRBJ1-6|.|TRBD1|TRBV2
CASLTGADFSPLHF
TGTGCCAGCCTGACAGGGGCCGATTTTTCACCCCTCCACTTT
>TRBJ2-7|.|TRBD1|TRBV6-1
CASRSPGIGTGNRVRRYF
TGTGCCAGCAGATCTCCTGGGATCGGGACAGGGAACCGAGTACGTCGGTACTTC
>TRBJ2-7|.|.|TRBV12-3/TRBV12-4
CASSLWAGQSEQYF
TGTGCCAGCAGTTTATGGGCAGGCCAAAGCGAGCAGTACTTC
>TRBJ2-7|many|.|TRBV20-1
CSANYEQYF
TGCAGTGCCAACTACGAGCAGTACTTC
>TRBJ1-2|many|.|TRBV6-1
CASSEASIVYGYTF
TGTGCCAGCAGTGAAGCGAGTATCGTCTATGGCTACACCTTC
>TRBJ2-5|many|TRBD2|TRBV29-1
CSAAGTGGGETQYF
TGCAGCGCCGCTGGAACGGGAGGCGGGGAGACCCAGTACTTC
>TRBJ1-1|.|.|TRBV30
CAWSPGSNIGGTEAFF
TGTGCCTGGAGTCCCGGGAGTAACATCGGGGGCACTGAAGCTTTCTTT
>TRBJ1-1|.|.|TRBV14
CASSQGKAGAFNSGTEAFF
TGTGCCAGCAGCCAAGGCAAGGCTGGTGCCTTCAATTCGGGCACTGAAGCTTTCTTT
>TRBJ2-3|.|.|TRBV7-2
CASSLRLSTDTQYF
TGTGCCAGCAGCTTAAGACTAAGCACAGATACGCAGTATTTT
>TRBJ1-2|.|TRBD1|TRBV5-1
CASGDQGAQGHGYTF
TGCGCCAGCGGAGATCAGGGGGCGCAGGGCCATGGCTACACCTTC
>TRBJ1-1|few|.|TRBV9
CASSGQPVFGRTEAFF
TGTGCCAGCAGCGGACAGCCCGTTTTTGGACGCACTGAAGCTTTCTTT
>TRBJ2-3|.|TRBD2|TRBV4-2
CASSQEAGAADTQYF
TGTGCCAGCAGCCAAGAAGCGGGAGCGGCAGATACGCAGTATTTT
>TRBJ2-7|.|TRBD2|TRBV5-1
CASSPESGTSGSYEQYF
TGCGCCAGCAGCCCGGAATCCGGGACTAGCGGGAGCTACGAGCAGTACTTC
>TRBJ1-3|.|.|TRBV29-1
CSVISSGNTIYF
TGCAGCGTTATCAGCTCTGGAAACACCATATATTTT
>TRBJ2-3|few|TRBD2|TRBV11-2
CASSSTWTSGDTQYF
TGTGCCAGCAGCTCTACCTGGACTAGCGGAGATACGCAGTATTTT
>TRBJ2-1|.|.|TRBV10-1
CASSDEVPRGNEQFF
TGCGCCAGCAGTGATGAGGTGCCGAGGGGCAATGAGCAGTTCTTC
>TRBJ1-1|.|.|TRBV6-4
CASRHDAEAFF
TGTGCCAGCAGACATGACGCTGAAGCTTTCTTT
>TRBJ2-5|many|TRBD2|TRBV20-1
CSVSYSGRFETQYF
TGCAGTGTTTCCTATAGCGGGAGGTTTGAGACCCAGTACTTC
>TRBJ2-2|many|.|TRBV29-1
CSVEPSNTGELFF
TGCAGCGTGGAACCTTCGAACACCGGGGAGCTGTTTTTT
>TRBJ1-1|.|.|TRBV5-6
CASSLRLGNTEAFF
TGTGCCAGCAGCTTACGGCTCGGGAACACTGAAGCTTTCTTT
>TRBJ2-1|few|.|TRBV29-1
CSVIGSDEQFF
TGCAGCGTCATCGGGAGCGATGAGCAGTTCTTC
>TRBJ2-3|few|.|TRBV6-5
CASSYSGAGTDTQYF
TGTGCCAGCAGTTACTCAGGGGCTGGCACAGATACGCAGTATTTT
>TRBJ2-1|.|TRBD2|TRBV24-1
CATQTGVTSGGSSYNEQFF
TGTGCCACCCAGACAGGGGTGACTAGCGGGGGAAGCTCCTACAATGAGCAGTTCTTC
>TRBJ2-5|.|TRBD2|TRBV7-9
CASSATLAGGETQYF
TGTGCCAGCAGCGCAACCCTAGCGGGAGGAGAGACCCAGTACTTC
>TRBJ1-3|.|.|TRBV29-1
CSVLSPTEGNTIYF
TGCAGCGTCCTCTCCCCCACGGAGGGAAACACCATATATTTT
>TRBJ2-1|few|.|TRBV5-1
CASSPAVTNYEQFF
TGCGCCAGCAGCCCTGCGGTGACTAACTATGAGCAGTTCTTC
>TRBJ2-4|few|TRBD2|TRBV18
CASSRSGSQNIQYF
TGTGCCAGCTCACGTAGCGGGAGTCAAAACATTCAGTACTTC